This T cell receptor beta chain was recovered during a study of PD-L1 blockade in urothelial cancer. For the study at large: Blood was evaluated 3 weeks (second dose) and 6 weeks after therapy began. Study-level findings and limits: TCR clonality was measured in pretreatment peripheral blood. Clonality below the median predicted better survival.

V gave up 3 bases and J gave up 8 bases, with 16 bases separating them. The CDR3 consists of 13 residues. Per germline, CDR1 SQVTM and CDR2 ANQGSEA. This clone was seen a few times. Its specificity is unknown. Profiling relied on immunoSEQ multiplex PCR, and the TCRdb table lists in-frame clones only, not all of them. This repertoire shows roughly 56,000 clones, roughly 82% found once; its top ten account for around 4.5%. The sequence came from a man between 65 and 85 years old with urothelial cancer. The specimen was PBMCs, collected around atezolizumab (anti-PD-L1) treatment. V is TRBV29-1 and J is TRBJ1-2; D unresolved. The CDR3 here is CSVDRVARLGYTF. CDR3 coding DNA: TGCAGCGTTGACCGCGTTGCCCGTCTAGGCTACACCTTC.